This is a list of T cell receptor beta chains from one sample in a study of shared clonotypes between healthy human individuals. The protocol was immunoSEQ multiplex PCR, while the TCRdb copy is restricted to in-frame clones and leaves out a portion. The table has some 1,400,000 clones, around 97% seen once. Sequencing was done on a sample of naive CD4+ T cells sorted from blood. The receptors come from a man aged 30 to 45 in good health. The CDR3 runs from the conserved cysteine through the conserved F or W. D genes are given only for firm matches. The size field is filled for only some rows; it gives once, few, many or a size class.

size: -; J: TRBJ2-7; V: TRBV5-4; D: TRBD1; CDR3: CASRSDRDRGSYEQYF; DNA: TGTGCCAGCAGGTCCGACCGGGACAGGGGGTCCTACGAGCAGTACTTC
size: -; J: TRBJ1-4; V: TRBV11-2; D: TRBD1; CDR3: CASSHGQGTEKLFF; DNA: TGTGCCAGCAGCCATGGACAGGGCACTGAAAAACTGTTTTTT
size: -; J: TRBJ1-1; V: TRBV5-4; D: -; CDR3: CASSLLSGQGDSEAFF; DNA: TGTGCCAGCAGCTTGCTTTCCGGCCAGGGAGATTCCGAAGCTTTCTTT
size: -; J: TRBJ2-5; V: TRBV2; D: -; CDR3: CASSAPDQETQYF; DNA: TGTGCCAGCAGTGCACCAGATCAAGAGACCCAGTACTTC
size: -; J: TRBJ2-1; V: TRBV7-9; D: TRBD2; CDR3: CASSLPGLGFLNEQFF; DNA: TGTGCCAGCAGCTTACCGGGACTAGGTTTCCTCAATGAGCAGTTCTTC
size: once; J: TRBJ2-1; V: TRBV4-1; D: TRBD1; CDR3: CASSQAGQGSNEQFF; DNA: TGCGCCAGCAGCCAGGCTGGACAGGGGAGCAATGAGCAGTTCTTC
size: -; J: TRBJ2-1; V: TRBV6-5; D: -; CDR3: CASSSPPRGEQFF; DNA: TGTGCCAGCAGTTCCCCTCCAAGGGGAGAGCAGTTCTTC
size: -; J: TRBJ1-2; V: TRBV5-6; D: -; CDR3: CASSWKDRPPDYGYTF; DNA: TGTGCCAGCAGCTGGAAAGACAGGCCGCCCGATTATGGCTACACCTTC
size: -; J: TRBJ2-7; V: TRBV18; D: TRBD1; CDR3: CASSLGQGPAYYEQYF; DNA: TGTGCCAGCTCACTGGGACAGGGGCCGGCCTATTACGAGCAGTACTTC
size: -; J: TRBJ2-2; V: TRBV30; D: -; CDR3: CAWSPLATGELFF; DNA: TGTGCCTGGAGTCCACTAGCTACCGGGGAGCTGTTTTTT
size: once; J: TRBJ1-1; V: TRBV2; D: TRBD1; CDR3: CASRGTGRNTEAFF; DNA: TGTGCCAGCAGGGGGACAGGGAGGAACACTGAAGCTTTCTTT
size: -; J: TRBJ2-1; V: TRBV5-1; D: TRBD2; CDR3: CASSLEVGVAGGPNEQFF; DNA: TGCGCCAGCAGCTTGGAAGTTGGGGTAGCGGGAGGGCCTAATGAGCAGTTCTTC
size: -; J: TRBJ2-1; V: TRBV15; D: TRBD1; CDR3: CATSRDRGGAYNEQFF; DNA: TGTGCCACCAGCAGAGATCGAGGGGGCGCCTACAATGAGCAGTTCTTC
size: -; J: TRBJ2-1; V: TRBV9; D: -; CDR3: CASTVGLLEKRVLSYNEQFF; DNA: TGTGCCAGCACGGTGGGCTTGCTGGAAAAACGGGTGCTCTCCTACAATGAGCAGTTCTTC
size: -; J: TRBJ2-7; V: TRBV11-2; D: -; CDR3: CASNPGSRYEDEQYF; DNA: TGTGCCAGCAACCCAGGGTCGCGCTACGAGGACGAGCAGTACTTC
size: -; J: TRBJ2-7; V: TRBV15; D: -; CDR3: CATSRVTGAGVGYEQYF; DNA: TGTGCCACCAGCAGAGTAACTGGGGCAGGGGTCGGCTACGAGCAGTACTTC
size: -; J: TRBJ2-1; V: TRBV11-2; D: -; CDR3: CASSLFPGSSYNEQFF; DNA: TGTGCCAGCAGCTTGTTTCCGGGTAGCTCCTACAATGAGCAGTTCTTC
size: -; J: TRBJ1-2; V: TRBV11-2; D: -; CDR3: CASSSLLQRVGRREGYTF; DNA: TGTGCCAGCAGCTCCCTCCTCCAACGGGTTGGCAGGCGAGAGGGCTACACCTTC
size: -; J: TRBJ1-1; V: TRBV5-4; D: -; CDR3: CASSLPTTKPNTEAFF; DNA: TGTGCCAGCAGCTTGCCGACGACTAAACCTAACACTGAAGCTTTCTTT
size: -; J: TRBJ1-1; V: TRBV2; D: -; CDR3: CASGGGYSGYEAFF; DNA: TGTGCCAGTGGGGGCGGATACAGCGGATATGAAGCTTTCTTT
size: -; J: TRBJ2-2; V: TRBV9; D: TRBD1; CDR3: CASSVAQGATGELFF; DNA: TGTGCCAGCAGCGTAGCGCAGGGGGCGACCGGGGAGCTGTTTTTT
size: -; J: TRBJ2-2; V: TRBV6-4; D: -; CDR3: CASSRGSTGELFF; DNA: TGTGCCAGCAGTCGGGGAAGCACCGGGGAGCTGTTTTTT
size: -; J: TRBJ1-1; V: TRBV5-5; D: -; CDR3: CASSFRTETEAFF; DNA: TGTGCCAGCAGCTTCCGGACAGAGACTGAAGCTTTCTTT
size: -; J: TRBJ1-4; V: TRBV28; D: -; CDR3: CASSRQSPGTNEKLFF; DNA: TGTGCCAGCAGCCGACAGTCCCCGGGAACTAATGAAAAACTGTTTTTT
size: -; J: TRBJ1-1; V: TRBV5-1; D: -; CDR3: CASSLEQAYTEAFF; DNA: TGCGCCAGCAGCTTGGAACAAGCCTACACTGAAGCTTTCTTT
size: -; J: TRBJ2-3; V: TRBV28; D: TRBD2; CDR3: CASSFGTSGIDTQYF; DNA: TGTGCCAGCAGTTTTGGGACTAGCGGGATAGATACGCAGTATTTT
size: -; J: TRBJ2-3; V: TRBV5-1; D: -; CDR3: CASSRIAGGTQYF; DNA: TGCGCCAGCAGCAGGATCGCCGGGGGAACGCAGTATTTT
size: -; J: TRBJ2-7; V: TRBV10-3; D: -; CDR3: CAISESPSYEQYF; DNA: TGTGCCATCAGTGAAAGTCCTAGTTACGAGCAGTACTTC
size: -; J: TRBJ2-2; V: TRBV5-1; D: -; CDR3: CASSAKSPGISTGELFF; DNA: TGCGCCAGCAGCGCTAAGTCCCCAGGGATTAGCACCGGGGAGCTGTTTTTT
size: -; J: TRBJ1-2; V: TRBV5-1; D: -; CDR3: CASSPGEIYGYTF; DNA: TGCGCCAGCAGCCCTGGAGAAATCTATGGCTACACCTTC
size: -; J: TRBJ1-2; V: TRBV6-5; D: -; CDR3: CASSQGTTWGGYTF; DNA: TGTGCCAGCAGCCAGGGGACTACTTGGGGAGGCTACACCTTC
size: -; J: TRBJ2-6; V: TRBV6-5; D: -; CDR3: CASSYSLDSGANVLTF; DNA: TGTGCCAGCAGTTATTCATTGGACTCTGGGGCCAACGTCCTGACTTTC
size: -; J: TRBJ2-5; V: TRBV5-5; D: TRBD1; CDR3: CASEATGVETQYF; DNA: TGTGCCAGCGAAGCGACAGGGGTGGAGACCCAGTACTTC
size: once; J: TRBJ2-5; V: TRBV29-1; D: TRBD2; CDR3: CSVAGTSGTETQYF; DNA: TGCAGCGTCGCCGGGACTAGCGGGACGGAGACCCAGTACTTC
size: -; J: TRBJ2-7; V: TRBV11-3; D: -; CDR3: CASSPGDSYEQYF; DNA: TGTGCCAGCAGCCCCGGGGACTCCTACGAGCAGTACTTC
size: -; J: TRBJ2-3; V: TRBV10-2; D: -; CDR3: CASSEPPGALPSTDTQYF; DNA: TGCGCCAGCAGTGAGCCCCCGGGGGCTTTACCCAGCACAGATACGCAGTATTTT
size: once; J: TRBJ2-1; V: TRBV5-8; D: -; CDR3: CASSLAGSYRVNEQFF; DNA: TGTGCCAGCAGCTTGGCTGGTAGCTATAGGGTGAATGAGCAGTTCTTC
size: -; J: TRBJ1-3; V: TRBV18; D: -; CDR3: CASSPPDAHSGNTIYF; DNA: TGTGCCAGCTCTCCCCCGGACGCTCACTCTGGAAACACCATATATTTT
size: -; J: TRBJ2-2; V: TRBV7-8; D: -; CDR3: CASSSRAPNTGELFF; DNA: TGTGCCAGCAGCTCAAGAGCACCGAACACCGGGGAGCTGTTTTTT
size: -; J: TRBJ2-7; V: TRBV2; D: -; CDR3: CASSGSRDEQYF; DNA: TGTGCCAGCAGCGGGAGCAGGGACGAGCAGTACTTC
size: -; J: TRBJ1-4; V: TRBV25-1; D: -; CDR3: CASSEYRGDGEKLFF; DNA: TGTGCCAGCAGTGAATATCGAGGGGACGGAGAAAAACTGTTTTTT
size: -; J: TRBJ2-7; V: TRBV27; D: -; CDR3: CASTLFRSQGNSYEQYF; DNA: TGTGCCAGCACCCTGTTTAGGTCCCAGGGAAACTCCTACGAGCAGTACTTC
size: -; J: TRBJ2-7; V: TRBV7-8; D: TRBD1; CDR3: CASSLPRDRGYGQYF; DNA: TGTGCCAGCAGCCTTCCCCGGGACAGGGGATACGGGCAGTACTTC
size: -; J: TRBJ2-3; V: TRBV10-3; D: TRBD1; CDR3: CAIREGTGATDTQYF; DNA: TGTGCCATCAGAGAAGGGACAGGGGCCACAGATACGCAGTATTTT
size: -; J: TRBJ1-5; V: TRBV5-6; D: -; CDR3: CASSSKTGKNQPQHF; DNA: TGTGCCAGCAGCTCAAAGACAGGTAAAAATCAGCCCCAGCATTTT
size: -; J: TRBJ2-7; V: TRBV5-1; D: -; CDR3: CASSPETVSHYEQYF; DNA: TGCGCCAGCAGCCCAGAGACAGTCTCCCACTACGAGCAGTACTTC
size: -; J: TRBJ2-7; V: TRBV27; D: TRBD1; CDR3: CASSLTPGTGTEQYF; DNA: TGTGCCAGCAGTTTAACCCCGGGGACAGGGACCGAGCAGTACTTC
size: -; J: TRBJ2-5; V: TRBV7-2; D: TRBD2; CDR3: CASSQPGLATQETQYF; DNA: TGTGCCAGCAGCCAGCCGGGACTAGCGACTCAAGAGACCCAGTACTTC